These T cell receptor beta chains were read from a single sample in a study of cytomegalovirus exposure and HLA in healthy donors. Sequencing used immunoSEQ multiplex PCR; TCRdb keeps in-frame clones, though not all of them. The sample holds 120,000 to 150,000 clones, roughly 86% seen once. The sample taken for sequencing was PBMCs. Receptor source: a middle-aged woman in good health and CMV-seronegative. CDR3s include the opening cysteine and the closing phenylalanine or tryptophan. A D gene is named only where the DNA matches it firmly. A row's size may be missing; if present it is once, few, many or a size class.

J | size | D | V | DNA | CDR3
TRBJ2-1 | - | TRBD2 | TRBV29-1 | TGCAGCGTTACCGACGGGCTAGCGGGGAATCACCTCAATGAGCAGTTCTTC | CSVTDGLAGNHLNEQFF
TRBJ2-4 | - | - | TRBV4-2 | TGTGCCAGCAGCCAAGATCTGCAGGGAGCCAAAAACATTCAGTACTTC | CASSQDLQGAKNIQYF
TRBJ2-7 | - | TRBD1 | TRBV7-6 | TGTGCCAGCAGCTCCCAGGACAGGGGCCTCGGCGAGCAGTACTTC | CASSSQDRGLGEQYF
TRBJ1-2 | once | - | TRBV4-2 | TGTGCCAGCAGCCCGGATATGGGGGCCACCTATGGCTACACCTTC | CASSPDMGATYGYTF
TRBJ1-3 | - | TRBD1 | TRBV6-6 | TGTGCCAGCAGTCGGGGACAGGGGACTGGAAACACCATATATTTT | CASSRGQGTGNTIYF
TRBJ2-1 | - | TRBD2 | TRBV2 | TGTGCCAGCAAGGGAGGGTTCGGCAATGAGCAGTTCTTC | CASKGGFGNEQFF
TRBJ2-1 | - | TRBD2 | TRBV28 | TGTGCCAGCAGTTTGGGGAGGGGCCCTAGCTCCTACAATGAGCAGTTCTTC | CASSLGRGPSSYNEQFF
TRBJ2-5 | once | - | TRBV6-6 | TGTGCCAGCAGTTACCTATCAGAGACCCAGTACTTC | CASSYLSETQYF
TRBJ2-6 | - | - | TRBV4-3 | TGCGCCAGCAGCCAAGATGAGAGAAGCTCTGGGGCCAACGTCCTGACTTTC | CASSQDERSSGANVLTF
TRBJ1-1 | - | - | TRBV7-8 | TGTGCCAGCAGCCCTCGGGAGGTGGGGGGACACACTGAAGCTTTCTTT | CASSPREVGGHTEAFF
TRBJ2-1 | - | - | TRBV7-2 | TGTGCCAGCAGCCCGTCGCGGGGGCCATCCTACAATGAGCAGTTCTTC | CASSPSRGPSYNEQFF
TRBJ2-2 | - | TRBD2 | TRBV6-6 | TGTGCCAGCAGTTACCCCGAGCGGGAGAACACCGGGGAGCTGTTTTTT | CASSYPERENTGELFF
TRBJ2-3 | - | - | TRBV27 | TGTGCCAGCAGTTTAGATCTGACTTCAGATACGCAGTATTTT | CASSLDLTSDTQYF
TRBJ2-3 | - | TRBD2 | TRBV7-9 | TGTGCCAGCAGCGAGGGACTAGCGGGAGGTCATACGCAGTATTTT | CASSEGLAGGHTQYF
TRBJ2-7 | - | - | TRBV18 | TGTGCCAGCTCCCCAAGTGGAGGCTACGAGCAGTACTTC | CASSPSGGYEQYF
TRBJ1-2 | few | - | TRBV5-4 | TGTGCCAGCAGCTTGCGCAGAAACTATGGCTACACCTTC | CASSLRRNYGYTF
TRBJ2-3 | - | TRBD2 | TRBV2 | TGTGCCAGCAGTGGAGGGAGGGCGTATACGCAGTATTTT | CASSGGRAYTQYF
TRBJ2-7 | - | TRBD2 | TRBV7-2 | TGTGCCAGCAGCTTAGCCCCGGGACTAGCGGCCTACGAGCAGTACTTC | CASSLAPGLAAYEQYF
TRBJ2-7 | - | TRBD1 | TRBV11-3 | TGTGCCAGCCTCTTGACAGGGTTGAACGAGCAGTACTTC | CASLLTGLNEQYF
TRBJ1-6 | - | TRBD1 | TRBV4-1 | TGCGCCAGCAGCCAAGCCCGAGGACAGGGTGGTTCACCCCTCCACTTT | CASSQARGQGGSPLHF
TRBJ2-1 | - | TRBD1 | TRBV7-6 | TGTGCCAGCAGCTTGGACAGGGCGACCTACAATGAGCAGTTCTTC | CASSLDRATYNEQFF
TRBJ2-1 | - | TRBD1 | TRBV19 | TGTGCCAGTAGTATAGGAGGGGGGACAGGGGACGATGAGCAGTTCTTC | CASSIGGGTGDDEQFF
TRBJ2-3 | - | - | TRBV5-1 | TGCGCCAGCAGCTTGTTTTCACAGAGCACAGATACGCAGTATTTT | CASSLFSQSTDTQYF
TRBJ1-4 | - | TRBD1 | TRBV5-1 | TGCGCCAGCAGTTTGGGGACAGGGGCTGAAAAACTGTTTTTT | CASSLGTGAEKLFF